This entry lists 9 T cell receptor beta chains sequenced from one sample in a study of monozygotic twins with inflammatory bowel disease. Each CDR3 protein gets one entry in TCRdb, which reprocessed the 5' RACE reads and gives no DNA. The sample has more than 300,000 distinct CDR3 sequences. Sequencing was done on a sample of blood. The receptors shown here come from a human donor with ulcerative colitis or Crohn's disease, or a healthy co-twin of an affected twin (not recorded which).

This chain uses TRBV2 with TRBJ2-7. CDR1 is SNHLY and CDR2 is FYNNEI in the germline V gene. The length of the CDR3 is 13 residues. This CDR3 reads CASRVHPGQEQYF.

This CDR3 is CASSPGTGFTDTQYF. The chain has TRBV5-1 and TRBJ2-3; lacking DNA, the TRBD1 call made by TCRdb goes unchecked. CDR3 length equals 15 residues. In germline, CDR1 is SGHRS, CDR2 YFSETQ.

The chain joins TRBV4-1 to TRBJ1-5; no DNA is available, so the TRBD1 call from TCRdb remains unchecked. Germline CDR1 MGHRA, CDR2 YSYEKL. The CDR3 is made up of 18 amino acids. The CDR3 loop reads CASSQEGQGANSNQPQHF.

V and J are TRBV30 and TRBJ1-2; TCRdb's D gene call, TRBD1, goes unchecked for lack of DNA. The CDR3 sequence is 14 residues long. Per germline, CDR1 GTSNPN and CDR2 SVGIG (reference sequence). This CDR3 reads CAWSVRDKRYGYTF.

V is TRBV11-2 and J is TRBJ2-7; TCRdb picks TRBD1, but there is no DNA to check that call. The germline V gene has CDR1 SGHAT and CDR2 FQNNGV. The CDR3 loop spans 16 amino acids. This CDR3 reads CASSLVPDGFSYEQYF.

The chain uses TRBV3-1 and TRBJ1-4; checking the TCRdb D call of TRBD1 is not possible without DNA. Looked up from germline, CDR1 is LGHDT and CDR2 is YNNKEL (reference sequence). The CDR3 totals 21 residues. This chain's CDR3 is CASSQYGIGEGMSATNEKLFF.

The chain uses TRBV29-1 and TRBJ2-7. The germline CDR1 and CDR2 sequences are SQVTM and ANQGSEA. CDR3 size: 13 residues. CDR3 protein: CSVDTPASYEQYF.

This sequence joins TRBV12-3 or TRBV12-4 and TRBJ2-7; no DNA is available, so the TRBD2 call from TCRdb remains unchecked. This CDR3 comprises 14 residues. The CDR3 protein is CASSFAAGVGEQYF.

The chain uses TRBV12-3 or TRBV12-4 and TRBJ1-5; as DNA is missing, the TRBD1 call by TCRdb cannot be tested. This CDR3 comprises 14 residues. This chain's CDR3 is CASSFLWRRGPQHF.